This TCR beta chain was identified during a study of blood T cell repertoires in COVID-19 (dated by TCRdb to the early 2020s). Some background on the complete study: Samples from collaborators originated in the United States, Italy and Spain and spanned both the acute and convalescent phases of COVID-19. The prospective study material was composed of cDNA or gDNA derived from T cells, B-cell-depleted T cells, or PBMCs. Subjects who had been exposed to COVID-19, were actively infected with it, or had recovered from it provided the deeply sampled blood TCRbeta repertoires that made up the dataset. The repertoires were made available in a free public database intended to serve as a resource for research on the immune response to SARS-CoV-2. The samples were drawn from two sources: the first 160 participants of the ongoing ImmuneRACE study, and 950 to 1,500 subjects contributed by 6 global collaborators. The sample metadata nearly always contained a de-identified subject ID, COVID-19 status, age in years and sex. Where available, HLA class I and class II types were taken from metadata supplied by the sample provider and were not determined by assay-based typing. Paper-wide results and their limitations: The amount of clinical and demographic metadata varied by source and participant and was provided uncurated.

Whole blood was collected in K2EDTA tubes by collaborating institutions according to the institutions' own protocols. Collaborator samples were shipped for TCRbeta analysis as frozen whole blood, isolated PBMCs, or DNA extracted from either sample type. Comment on this clone: Its binding antigen is unknown. Base quality data are lacking; no much larger clone is found one base away.

Taken from cysteine to phenylalanine, the CDR3 has 14 residues. Here the CDR3 DNA is all that survives: 42 bases in frame from base 1. V is shortened by 3 bases, J by 1 base, and the region joining them spans 7 bases. CDR1 and CDR2 (SGHAT, FQNNGV) derive from the germline V gene. The immunoSEQ Assay, a bias-controlled multiplex PCR, was used to amplify TCRbeta CDR3 regions from genomic DNA. For the original study's pipeline: Nucleated cell counts per sample were estimated from amplification of reference gene primers within the assay. To quantify the absolute abundance of each unique TCRbeta CDR3 rearrangement, sequence reads were collapsed and filtered. Productive Simpson clonality was computed per sample as the square root of Simpson's diversity index over productive rearrangements. Held by TCRdb, this immuneACCESS table contains in-frame sequences only and omits some clones. Under half of the omission traces to an unresolved V gene where checked; the cause of the rest is unknown. That table furnishes V, J and clone size, whereas the DNA furnished D and trimming. This sample holds around 80,000 clones; about 80% were observed only once. Around 9% of the sample belongs to the ten largest clones.

The sequence derives from a human donor in a cohort sampled during active COVID-19. The sequence joins TRBV11-2 to TRBJ1-3; possibly the D gene is TRBD1, per 5 matching bases. The sequenced material came from peripheral blood. CDR3 reads: CASSLGGSGNTIYF. In nucleotides, the sequence is TGTGCCAGCAGCTTGGGGGGATCTGGAAACACCATATATTTT.